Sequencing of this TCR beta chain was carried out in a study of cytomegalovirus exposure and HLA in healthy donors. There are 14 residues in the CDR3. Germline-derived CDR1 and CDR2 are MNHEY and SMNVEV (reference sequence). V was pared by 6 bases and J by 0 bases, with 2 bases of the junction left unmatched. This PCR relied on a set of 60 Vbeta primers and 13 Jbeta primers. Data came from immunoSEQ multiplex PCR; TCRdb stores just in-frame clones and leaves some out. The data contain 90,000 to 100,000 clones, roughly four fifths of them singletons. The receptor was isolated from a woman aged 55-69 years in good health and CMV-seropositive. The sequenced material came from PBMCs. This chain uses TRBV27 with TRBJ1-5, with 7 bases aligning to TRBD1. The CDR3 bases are TGTGCCAGCAGGACAGGGTATAGCAATCAGCCCCAGCATTTT. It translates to CASRTGYSNQPQHF.